The clone carrying this T cell receptor (beta chain) was seen many times. Its target is not known. This record comes from a study of CD8+CD57+ T cells in acquired aplastic anemia. On the study more broadly: Sorted CD4+ and CD8+ cells gave an average of roughly 3.5 ug of DNA. Study conclusions and caveats: Comparison of patients with controls identified about 30 shared CD8+ CDR3 sequences. Patients and controls had CD8+ Simpson's diversity values that were not significantly distinct.

TCR beta VDJ and CDR3 profiles were obtained from a genomic DNA template. A single record per CDR3 protein comes from TCRdb applying MiXCR to the reads. The repertoire holds 180,000 or so distinct CDR3 sequences, with about 45% as singletons. The germline gives CDR1 DFQATT, CDR2 SNEGSKA (reference sequence). CDR3 length equals 12 residues. The V and J ends lost 3 bases and 8 bases respectively, with 13 bases between them. Flow cytometry had shown expanded CD8+CD57+ cells in the patients chosen for sequencing. Acquired aplastic anemia of severe grade affected all patients. V is TRBV20-1 and J is TRBJ1-1, with a possible D match to TRBD1 (6 bases). The source of this sequence is a human donor with aplastic anemia. What was sequenced was sorted CD4+, CD8+, or CD8+CD57+ T cells (not recorded which) from PBMCs. The CDR3 DNA reads as TGCAGTGCTAGCCGAACAGGGTTGGAAGCTTTCTTT. Protein product: CSASRTGLEAFF.